This note documents a single T cell receptor beta chain sequence. The data belong to a study of shared clonotypes between healthy human individuals. Study donors comprised healthy, HIV-negative adults devoid of recent acute infection or vaccination. Sequencing was performed with immunoSEQ multiplex PCR; in TCRdb, only in-frame clones are kept and a portion is missing. The sample contains 330,000 or so clones, around 72% of which appear only once. The sequence came from a man aged 25 to 40 in good health. The specimen sequenced was memory CD4+ T cells sorted from blood. Subset defined: CD45RA-negative fraction.

The CDR3 DNA is TGTGCCAGCAGCTTATCTCGCGATAGCGGTTCCGGGGAGCTGTTTTTT. This sequence encodes CASSLSRDSGSGELFF. This chain uses TRBV7-3 with TRBJ2-2, with a weak D call TRBD2 (6 bases). Germline V gives CDR1 SGHTA, CDR2 FQGTGA. The V gene lost 2 bases and the J gene lost 6 bases, with 16 bases spanning the gap. The CDR3 loop spans 16 amino acids.